This T cell receptor beta chain came from a study of OX40 agonist ivuxolimab in advanced cancers. In the study overall: Six ivuxolimab dose levels, 0.01 to 10 mg/kg, were given intravenously every 2 weeks.

TCRdb's table, derived via immunoSEQ multiplex PCR, lists solely in-frame clones and lacks some. The profile shows around 50,000 clones, over 60% of them singletons. The CDR3 has 13 residues. V was pared by 5 bases and J by 3 bases, with 8 bases between. Germline V CDR1 and CDR2: MNHEY, SMNVEV (reference sequence). The study's findings and limits: Low clonal expansion, among the lowest seen, marked partial responders at 0.1-3.0 mg/kg.

Notes on this clone: Its specificity is not known.

This receptor was identified in an adult with an advanced solid tumor such as melanoma, head and neck, liver or kidney cancer. The sequencing here drew on CD4+ or CD8+ T cells sorted from blood, taken in a trial of the OX40 agonist ivuxolimab. The rearrangement links TRBV27 to TRBJ1-3, with a possible D match to TRBD1 (6 bases). In nucleotides, the CDR3 is TGTGCCAGCAGTCGAGGGGGTGGAAACACCATATATTTT. It encodes CASSRGGGNTIYF.